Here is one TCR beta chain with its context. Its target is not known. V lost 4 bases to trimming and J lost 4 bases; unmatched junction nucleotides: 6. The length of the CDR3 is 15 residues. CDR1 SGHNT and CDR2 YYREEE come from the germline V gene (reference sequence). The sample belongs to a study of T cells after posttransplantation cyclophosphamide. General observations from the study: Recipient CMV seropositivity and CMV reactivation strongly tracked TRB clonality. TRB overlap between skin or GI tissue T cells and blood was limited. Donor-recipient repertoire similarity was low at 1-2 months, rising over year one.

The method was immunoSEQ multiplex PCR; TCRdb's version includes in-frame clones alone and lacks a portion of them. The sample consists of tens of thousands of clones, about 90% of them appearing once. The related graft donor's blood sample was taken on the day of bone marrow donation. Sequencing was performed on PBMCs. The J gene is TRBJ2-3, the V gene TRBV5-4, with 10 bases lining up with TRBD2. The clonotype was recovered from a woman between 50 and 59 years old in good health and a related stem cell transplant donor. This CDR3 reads CASSPSGGAADTQYF. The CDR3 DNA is TGTGCCAGCAGCCCAAGCGGGGGGGCCGCAGATACGCAGTATTTT. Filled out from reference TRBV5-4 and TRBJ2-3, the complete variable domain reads ETGVTQSPTHLIKTRGQQVTLRCSSQSGHNTVSWYQQALGQGPQFIFQYYREEENGRGNFPPRFSGLQFPNYSSELNVNALELDDSALYLCASSPSGGAADTQYFGPGTRLTVL.